This T cell receptor beta chain is drawn from a study of T-cell reconstitution after alpha-beta-depleted transplantation in children. Study-level results: Several hundred expanded graft clones reportedly were the source of alpha-beta T cells about two months after transplant. Most T-cell counts and diversity one year after the transplant came from T cells that were newly produced. It was surviving recipient T cells and thymic progenitors that gave some patients high TCRbeta diversity at day 60.

Comments on this clonotype: As yet, its antigen is unknown.

Unique molecular identifiers tagged the TCRbeta library. One entry per CDR3 protein, called by TCRdb with MiXCR from the PCR reads. The sample holds 90,000 to 130,000 distinct CDR3 sequences, 10% seen once. The germline V gene encodes CDR1 SGHRS and CDR2 YFSETQ. The CDR3 has 17 residues. V was pared by 4 bases and J by 0 bases, with 14 bases between. The sequence was collected from a boy aged 2 to 9 with acute lymphoblastic leukemia, due to receive a stem cell transplant. This rearrangement joins TRBV5-1 to TRBJ2-6; unclear D gene. The sequencing here drew on PBMCs, taken before TCRalphabeta/CD19-depleted stem cell transplant. The CDR3 region is CASSHDRFLSGANVLTF. The DNA of the CDR3 is TGCGCCAGCAGCCACGACCGATTCCTCTCTGGGGCCAACGTCCTGACTTTC.